This is a list of T cell receptor beta chains from one sample in a study of shared clonotypes between healthy human individuals. Libraries were prepared by immunoSEQ multiplex PCR; TCRdb keeps only in-frame clonotypes and omits some of them. The data show around 1,900,000 clones, approximately 92% seen once. The specimen was naive CD8+ T cells from PBMCs. The receptor set was obtained from a man aged 18 to 29 in good health. Some clones in this sample may be carry-over from other donors' samples. CDR3s include the opening cysteine and the closing phenylalanine or tryptophan. D genes are given only for firm matches. Size is stated for part of the rows, as once, few or many counts, or as a class when the clone is expanded.

>TRBV27|NA|once|TRBJ2-1
CASSSLGEREQFF
TGTGCCAGCAGTTCCCTTGGGGAGCGTGAGCAGTTCTTC
>TRBV4-2|NA|NA|TRBJ2-7
CASSQESSGEQYF
TGTGCCAGCAGCCAAGAGTCCTCGGGCGAGCAGTACTTC
>TRBV5-1|TRBD2|NA|TRBJ2-3
CASRTETSGRPGTDTQYF
TGCGCCAGCAGAACCGAGACTAGCGGGAGGCCTGGCACAGATACGCAGTATTTT
>TRBV28|NA|NA|TRBJ1-1
CASSRQFYSAEAFF
TGTGCCAGCAGCAGACAGTTTTACAGCGCGGAAGCTTTCTTT
>TRBV5-1|NA|NA|TRBJ2-7
CASSLVPEYEQYF
TGCGCCAGCAGCTTGGTGCCCGAGTACGAGCAGTACTTC
>TRBV2|NA|NA|TRBJ2-5
CASRPGSPDF
TGTGCCAGCAGGCCGGGCTCCCCTGACTTC
>TRBV2|TRBD1|NA|TRBJ1-3
CASRDRGTPGNTIYF
TGTGCCAGCAGGGACAGGGGCACTCCTGGAAACACCATATATTTT
>TRBV27|TRBD1|NA|TRBJ1-2
CASSPGQGKGYTF
TGTGCCAGCAGCCCGGGACAGGGGAAAGGCTACACCTTC
>TRBV10-3|NA|NA|TRBJ2-7
CAISEYGVNRLTYEQYF
TGTGCCATCAGTGAGTATGGGGTTAACCGACTCACCTACGAGCAGTACTTC
>TRBV11-3|TRBD2|NA|TRBJ2-1
CASSLGGRDNEQFF
TGTGCCAGCAGCTTGGGCGGGAGGGACAATGAGCAGTTCTTC
>TRBV28|NA|NA|TRBJ2-7
CASSSAEGYEQYF
TGTGCCAGCAGTTCAGCGGAGGGTTACGAGCAGTACTTC
>TRBV7-9|NA|NA|TRBJ1-3
CASSFGTNLRVNTIYF
TGTGCCAGCAGCTTTGGGACAAACCTGCGGGTGAACACCATATATTTT
>TRBV9|TRBD1|NA|TRBJ1-2
CASSQGSGQGPEIYGYTF
TGTGCCAGCAGCCAAGGTTCGGGACAGGGGCCAGAGATCTATGGCTACACCTTC
>TRBV9|TRBD2|NA|TRBJ2-1
CASPSGMRNEQFF
TGTGCCAGTCCAAGCGGGATGAGGAATGAGCAGTTCTTC
>TRBV11-3|NA|NA|TRBJ1-3
CASSFRGDGNTIYF
TGTGCCAGCAGCTTCCGGGGGGATGGAAACACCATATATTTT
>TRBV11-2|NA|NA|TRBJ2-7
CASSSRTYPYEQYF
TGTGCCAGCAGCTCGCGGACCTACCCATACGAGCAGTACTTC
>TRBV5-8|TRBD1|NA|TRBJ1-2
CASSRPPGQGADGYTF
TGTGCCAGCAGCAGACCACCGGGACAGGGGGCGGATGGCTACACCTTC
>TRBV30|NA|NA|TRBJ2-1
CAWSVGSEQFF
TGTGCCTGGAGTGTGGGGAGTGAGCAGTTCTTC
>TRBV27|NA|NA|TRBJ2-7
CASSLSQRYEQYF
TGTGCCAGCAGTTTATCACAGCGCTACGAGCAGTACTTC
>TRBV2|TRBD1|NA|TRBJ1-2
CASRGDRDLMGYTF
TGTGCCAGCAGGGGGGACAGGGACCTTATGGGCTACACCTTC
>TRBV28|TRBD1|NA|TRBJ1-2
CASSLEGASGYGYTF
TGTGCCAGCAGTTTAGAGGGGGCAAGTGGCTATGGCTACACCTTC
>TRBV27|TRBD1|NA|TRBJ1-5
CASSSRTGGEWDGNQPQHF
TGTGCCAGCAGTTCCCGGACAGGGGGCGAATGGGACGGCAATCAGCCCCAGCATTTT
>TRBV30|NA|NA|TRBJ2-2
CAWTRSGELFF
TGTGCCTGGACCCGTTCTGGGGAGCTGTTTTTT
>TRBV27|NA|once|TRBJ2-1
CASSGWESYNEQFF
TGTGCCAGCAGTGGGTGGGAGAGCTACAATGAGCAGTTCTTC
>TRBV12-5|TRBD2|NA|TRBJ2-1
CASVFPQLAGVVDEQFF
TGTGCTAGTGTTTTTCCCCAACTAGCGGGAGTAGTCGATGAGCAGTTCTTC
>TRBV19|NA|NA|TRBJ2-1
CASSPGVLARNEQFF
TGTGCCAGTAGCCCGGGGGTACTAGCAAGGAATGAGCAGTTCTTC
>TRBV7-9|TRBD1|NA|TRBJ2-1
CASSGQDKFF
TGTGCCAGCAGTGGACAGGATAAGTTCTTC
>TRBV30|NA|once|TRBJ2-1
CAWSWLSGTNEQFF
TGTGCCTGGAGTTGGTTGTCAGGGACCAATGAGCAGTTCTTC
>TRBV5-6|NA|NA|TRBJ2-5
CASSWGAGTQYF
TGTGCCAGCAGCTGGGGGGCTGGGACCCAGTACTTC
>TRBV10-1|NA|NA|TRBJ1-5
CASSAGGEENQPQHF
TGCGCCAGCAGTGCGGGTGGGGAAGAGAATCAGCCCCAGCATTTT
>TRBV21-1|NA|once|TRBJ2-7
CASSSPHLGQGVSYEQYF
TGTGCCAGCAGCTCACCTCACTTGGGACAGGGGGTATCCTACGAGCAGTACTTC
>TRBV13|TRBD2|once|TRBJ2-1
CASSLELAGYNEQFF
TGTGCCAGCAGCTTAGAACTAGCGGGGTACAATGAGCAGTTCTTC
>TRBV27|TRBD2|NA|TRBJ2-2
CASSFFLAGTGELFF
TGTGCCAGCAGTTTCTTCCTAGCGGGAACCGGGGAGCTGTTTTTT
>TRBV6-5|NA|NA|TRBJ2-7
CASSYNLGSPYEQYF
TGTGCCAGCAGTTACAATCTGGGGTCTCCCTACGAGCAGTACTTC
>TRBV28|NA|NA|TRBJ2-7
CASREHLYEQYF
TGTGCCAGCAGGGAACACCTATACGAGCAGTACTTC
>TRBV11-1|NA|NA|TRBJ2-3
CASSLLTTGADTQYF
TGTGCCAGCAGCTTACTGACGACGGGCGCGGATACGCAGTATTTT
>TRBV11-2|TRBD1|NA|TRBJ1-3
CASSLSRTGALSGNTIYF
TGTGCCAGCAGCTTATCTCGGACAGGGGCCTTATCTGGAAACACCATATATTTT
>TRBV5-6|TRBD2|NA|TRBJ2-1
CASSHAGGRYEQFF
TGTGCCAGCAGCCATGCGGGAGGAAGGTATGAGCAGTTCTTC
>TRBV7-9|NA|NA|TRBJ1-4
CASTLIQGTNEKLFF
TGTGCCAGCACCCTTATCCAGGGAACTAATGAAAAACTGTTTTTT
>TRBV18|NA|NA|TRBJ1-1
CASSPGGTTFNTEAFF
TGTGCCAGCTCACCGGGAGGGACAACCTTTAACACTGAAGCTTTCTTT
>TRBV6-5|NA|few|TRBJ1-1
CASSTNPRAMEAFF
TGTGCCAGCAGTACCAATCCTCGGGCGATGGAAGCTTTCTTT
>TRBV19|TRBD2|NA|TRBJ2-7
CASSGDYVSF
TGTGCCAGTAGTGGGGACTACGTTAGTTTC
>TRBV14|NA|NA|TRBJ1-1
CASSQASVTEAFF
TGTGCCAGCAGCCAAGCTAGTGTGACTGAAGCTTTCTTT
>TRBV13|NA|NA|TRBJ2-1
CASTSYLFNEQFF
TGTGCCAGCACCTCCTACTTGTTTAATGAGCAGTTCTTC
>TRBV7-9|TRBD1|NA|TRBJ2-1
CASSSVDRDYEQFF
TGTGCCAGCAGCTCCGTCGACAGGGATTATGAGCAGTTCTTC